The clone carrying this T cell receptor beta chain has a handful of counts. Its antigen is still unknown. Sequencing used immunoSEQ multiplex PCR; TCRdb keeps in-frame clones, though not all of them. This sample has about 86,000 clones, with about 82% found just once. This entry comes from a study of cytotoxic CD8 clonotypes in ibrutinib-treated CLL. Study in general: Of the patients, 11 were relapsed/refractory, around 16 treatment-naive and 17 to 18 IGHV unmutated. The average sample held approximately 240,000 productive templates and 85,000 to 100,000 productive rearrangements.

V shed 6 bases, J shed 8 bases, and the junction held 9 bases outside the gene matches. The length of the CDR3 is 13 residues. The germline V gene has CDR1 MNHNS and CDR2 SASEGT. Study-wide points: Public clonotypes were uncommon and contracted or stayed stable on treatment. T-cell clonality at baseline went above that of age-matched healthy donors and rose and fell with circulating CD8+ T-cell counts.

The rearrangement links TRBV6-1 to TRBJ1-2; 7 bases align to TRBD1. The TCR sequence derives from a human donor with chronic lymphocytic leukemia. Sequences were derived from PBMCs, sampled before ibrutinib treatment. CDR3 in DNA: TGTGCCAGCAGGAACAGGGGAGAAGAAGGCTACACCTTC. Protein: CASRNRGEEGYTF.